What follows is one T cell receptor beta chain and its context. Its antigen remains unidentified. The CDR3 runs 15 residues. Germline V CDR1 and CDR2: MNHEY, SMNVEV (reference sequence). Deletions cut 4 bases from V and 2 bases from J, with 14 bases between. This record comes from a study of graft-versus-host responses after intestinal transplantation. Turning to the study itself: Multivisceral, liver-intestinal, or isolated intestinal transplants were given to recipients. Each recipient received anti-thymocyte globulin induction, then tacrolimus and steroids for about 3 years. Findings and caveats of the study: Recipient marrow held GvH clones, some first seen in ileum or blood.

The data were produced by immunoSEQ multiplex PCR, yet TCRdb's version contains in-frame clones alone and is incomplete. The table shows more than 9,000 clones, with roughly 92% occurring only once. The chain is built from TRBV27 and TRBJ1-2; D is possibly TRBD1 (5 bases). The source is a human patient who received an intestinal transplant, so some T cells may come from the graft donor. Source: PBMCs, taken 68 days after transplant. CDR3 nucleotides: TGTGCCAGCAGTTCCACCCGGCAGGGAAACTATGGCTACACCTTC. This gives the protein CASSSTRQGNYGYTF.